The following is a T cell receptor beta chain sequence with its context. The data derive from a study of CD8 T cells in Susac syndrome. Study in general: Among the sequenced Susac syndrome patients, five or six had active disease while about eight were in remission.

The CDR3 spans 18 residues. CDR1 SGHRS and CDR2 YFSETQ come from the germline V gene. V lost 0 bases and J lost 1, with 16 bases in between. Roughly 0.45 to 1 ug RNA was reverse transcribed with random hexamers. Amplification of TCR beta CDR3 across 54 Vbeta and 13 Jbeta was performed with immunoSEQ multiplex PCR. TCRdb recomputed calls from the immunoSEQ multiplex PCR reads with MiXCR, one row per CDR3 protein. The data contain 80,000 to 95,000 distinct CDR3 sequences, 94% of them singletons. TCR beta from blood CD8+ and CD4+ T cells was sequenced. The chain combines TRBV5-1 with TRBJ2-2; D is uncertain. The sequence derives from a human donor with Susac syndrome. The sequenced material came from CD8+ T cells from PBMCs. The CDR3 DNA reads TGCGCCAGCAGCTTGGAAGACCTAATGGGGATGAACACCGGGGAGCTGTTTTTT. It yields the protein CASSLEDLMGMNTGELFF.